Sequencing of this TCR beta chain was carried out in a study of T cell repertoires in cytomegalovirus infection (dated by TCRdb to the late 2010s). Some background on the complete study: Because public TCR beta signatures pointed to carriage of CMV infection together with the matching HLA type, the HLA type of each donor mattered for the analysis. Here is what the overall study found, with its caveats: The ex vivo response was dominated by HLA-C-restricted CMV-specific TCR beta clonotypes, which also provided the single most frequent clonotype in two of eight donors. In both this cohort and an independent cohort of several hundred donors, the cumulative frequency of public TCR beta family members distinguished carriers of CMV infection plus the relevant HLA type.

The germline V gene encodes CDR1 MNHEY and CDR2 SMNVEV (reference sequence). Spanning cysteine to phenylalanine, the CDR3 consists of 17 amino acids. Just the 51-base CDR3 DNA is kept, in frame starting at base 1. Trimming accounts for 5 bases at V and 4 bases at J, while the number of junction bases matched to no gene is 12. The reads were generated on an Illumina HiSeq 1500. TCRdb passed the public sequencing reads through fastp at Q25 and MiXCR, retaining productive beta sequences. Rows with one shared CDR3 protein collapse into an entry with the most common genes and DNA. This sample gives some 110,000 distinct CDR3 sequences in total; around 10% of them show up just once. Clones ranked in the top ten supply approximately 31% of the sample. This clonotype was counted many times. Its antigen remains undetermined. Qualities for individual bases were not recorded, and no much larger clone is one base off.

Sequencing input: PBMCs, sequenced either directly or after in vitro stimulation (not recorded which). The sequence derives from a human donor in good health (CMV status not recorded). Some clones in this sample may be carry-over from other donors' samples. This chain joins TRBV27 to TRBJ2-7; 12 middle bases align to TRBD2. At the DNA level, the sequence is TGTGCCAGCAGTCTAACCCTGGGACTAGCGGGTCCATACGAGCAGTACTTC. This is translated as CASSLTLGLAGPYEQYF.